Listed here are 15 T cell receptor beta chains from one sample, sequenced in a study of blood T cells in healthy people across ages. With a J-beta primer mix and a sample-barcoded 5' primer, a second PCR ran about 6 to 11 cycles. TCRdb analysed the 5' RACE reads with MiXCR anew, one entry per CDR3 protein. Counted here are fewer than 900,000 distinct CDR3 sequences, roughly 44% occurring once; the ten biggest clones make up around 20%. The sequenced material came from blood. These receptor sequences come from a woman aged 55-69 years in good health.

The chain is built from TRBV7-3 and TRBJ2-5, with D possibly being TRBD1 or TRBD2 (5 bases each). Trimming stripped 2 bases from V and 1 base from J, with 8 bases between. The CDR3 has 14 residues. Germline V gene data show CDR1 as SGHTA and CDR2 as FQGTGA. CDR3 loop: CASSLEGTQETQYF. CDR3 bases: TGTGCCAGCAGCTTAGAGGGGACCCAAGAGACCCAGTACTTC.

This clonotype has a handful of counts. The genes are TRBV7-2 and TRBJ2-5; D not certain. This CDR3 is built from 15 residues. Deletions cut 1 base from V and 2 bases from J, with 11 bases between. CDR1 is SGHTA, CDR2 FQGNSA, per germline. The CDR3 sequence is CASSLVSGQQETQYF. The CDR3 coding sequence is TGTGCCAGCAGCTTAGTTTCCGGGCAGCAAGAGACCCAGTACTTC.

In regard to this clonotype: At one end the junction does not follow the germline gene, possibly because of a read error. DNA for the CDR3: TGTACCATCAGTGAGTCGGCGGTTAGCGGACAGTTGAGCTCCTACAATGAGCAGTTCTTC. It translates to CTISESAVSGQLSSYNEQFF. The rearrangement links TRBV10-3 to TRBJ2-1; D is possibly TRBD1 or TRBD2 (6 bases each). CDR1 is ENHRY, CDR2 SYGVKD, per germline. The CDR3 runs 20 residues.

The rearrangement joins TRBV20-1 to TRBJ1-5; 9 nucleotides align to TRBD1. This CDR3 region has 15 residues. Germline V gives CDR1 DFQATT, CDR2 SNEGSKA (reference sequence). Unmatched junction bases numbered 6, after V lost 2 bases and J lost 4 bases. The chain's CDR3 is CSARRPGTGNQPQHF. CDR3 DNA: TGCAGTGCTAGACGGCCAGGGACAGGGAATCAGCCCCAGCATTTT.

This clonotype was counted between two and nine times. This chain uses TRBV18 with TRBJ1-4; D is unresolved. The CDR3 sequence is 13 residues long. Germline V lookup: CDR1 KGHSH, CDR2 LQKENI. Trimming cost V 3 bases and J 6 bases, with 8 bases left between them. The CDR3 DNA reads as TGTGCCAGCTCACCTTTAAGGGATGAAAAACTGTTTTTT. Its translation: CASSPLRDEKLFF.

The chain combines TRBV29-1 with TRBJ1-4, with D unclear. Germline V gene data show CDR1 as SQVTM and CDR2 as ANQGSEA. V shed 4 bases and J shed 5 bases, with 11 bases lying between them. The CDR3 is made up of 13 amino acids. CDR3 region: CSVGSAVNEKLFF. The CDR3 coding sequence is TGCAGCGTTGGTTCGGCAGTGAATGAAAAACTGTTTTTT.

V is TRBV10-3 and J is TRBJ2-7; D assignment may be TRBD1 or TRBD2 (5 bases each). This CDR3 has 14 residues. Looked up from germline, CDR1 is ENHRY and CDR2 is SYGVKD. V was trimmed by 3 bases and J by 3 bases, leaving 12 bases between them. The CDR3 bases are TGTGCCATCAGTGATGCCGGGACGGTCTACGAGCAGTACTTC. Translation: CAISDAGTVYEQYF.

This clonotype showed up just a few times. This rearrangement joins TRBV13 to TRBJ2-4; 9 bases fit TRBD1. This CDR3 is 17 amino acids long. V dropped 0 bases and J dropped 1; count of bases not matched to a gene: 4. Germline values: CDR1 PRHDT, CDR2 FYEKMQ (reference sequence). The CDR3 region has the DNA TGTGCCAGCAGCTTAGGAAAGACAGGGGGGGCCAAAAACATTCAGTACTTC. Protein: CASSLGKTGGAKNIQYF.

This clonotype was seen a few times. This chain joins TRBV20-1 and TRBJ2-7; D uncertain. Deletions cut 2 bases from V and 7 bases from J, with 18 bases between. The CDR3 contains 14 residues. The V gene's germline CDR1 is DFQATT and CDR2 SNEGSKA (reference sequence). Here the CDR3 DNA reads TGCAGTGCTAGACCACACAGCTCCTACAATGAGCAGTACTTC. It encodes CSARPHSSYNEQYF.

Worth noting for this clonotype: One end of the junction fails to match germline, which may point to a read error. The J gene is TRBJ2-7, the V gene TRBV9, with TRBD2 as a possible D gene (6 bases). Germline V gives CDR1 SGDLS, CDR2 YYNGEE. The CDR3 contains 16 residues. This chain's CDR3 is CASSVDPGKEGYERYF. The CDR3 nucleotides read TGTGCCAGCAGCGTAGACCCCGGTAAGGAGGGCTACGAGCGGTACTTC.

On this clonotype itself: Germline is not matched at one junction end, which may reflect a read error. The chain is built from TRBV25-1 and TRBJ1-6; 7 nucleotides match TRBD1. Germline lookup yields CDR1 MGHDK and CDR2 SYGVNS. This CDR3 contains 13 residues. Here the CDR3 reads CAGKFGTESPPHF. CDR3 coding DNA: TGTGCCGGCAAATTCGGGACAGAGTCACCCCCCCACTTT.

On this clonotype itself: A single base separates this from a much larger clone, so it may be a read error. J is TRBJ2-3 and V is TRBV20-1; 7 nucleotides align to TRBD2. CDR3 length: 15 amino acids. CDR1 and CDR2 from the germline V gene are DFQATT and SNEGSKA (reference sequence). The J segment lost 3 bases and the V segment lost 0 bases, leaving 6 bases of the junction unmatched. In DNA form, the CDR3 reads TGCAGTGCTAGAGATACTAGCGAACTAACAGATACGCAGTATTTT. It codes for CSARDTSELTDTQYF.

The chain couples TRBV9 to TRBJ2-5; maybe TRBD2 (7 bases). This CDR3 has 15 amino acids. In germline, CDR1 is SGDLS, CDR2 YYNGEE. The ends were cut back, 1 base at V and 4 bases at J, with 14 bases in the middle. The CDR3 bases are TGTGCCAGCAGCGTAATGGGGGGGCCGGGAGAGACCCAGTACTTC. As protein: CASSVMGGPGETQYF.

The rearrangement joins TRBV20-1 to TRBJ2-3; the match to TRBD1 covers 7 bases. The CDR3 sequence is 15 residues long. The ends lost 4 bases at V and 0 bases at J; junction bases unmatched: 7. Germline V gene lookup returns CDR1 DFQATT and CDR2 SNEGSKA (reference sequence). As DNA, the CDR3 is TGCAGTGCTACCTCGGGACAGACCAGCACAGATACGCAGTATTTT. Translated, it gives CSATSGQTSTDTQYF.

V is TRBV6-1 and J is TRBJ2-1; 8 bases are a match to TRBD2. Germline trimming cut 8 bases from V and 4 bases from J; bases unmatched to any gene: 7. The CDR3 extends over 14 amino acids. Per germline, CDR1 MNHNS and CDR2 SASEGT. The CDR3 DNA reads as TGTGCCAGCCCCCCGGGACTAGGGTACAATGAGCAGTTCTTC. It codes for CASPPGLGYNEQFF.